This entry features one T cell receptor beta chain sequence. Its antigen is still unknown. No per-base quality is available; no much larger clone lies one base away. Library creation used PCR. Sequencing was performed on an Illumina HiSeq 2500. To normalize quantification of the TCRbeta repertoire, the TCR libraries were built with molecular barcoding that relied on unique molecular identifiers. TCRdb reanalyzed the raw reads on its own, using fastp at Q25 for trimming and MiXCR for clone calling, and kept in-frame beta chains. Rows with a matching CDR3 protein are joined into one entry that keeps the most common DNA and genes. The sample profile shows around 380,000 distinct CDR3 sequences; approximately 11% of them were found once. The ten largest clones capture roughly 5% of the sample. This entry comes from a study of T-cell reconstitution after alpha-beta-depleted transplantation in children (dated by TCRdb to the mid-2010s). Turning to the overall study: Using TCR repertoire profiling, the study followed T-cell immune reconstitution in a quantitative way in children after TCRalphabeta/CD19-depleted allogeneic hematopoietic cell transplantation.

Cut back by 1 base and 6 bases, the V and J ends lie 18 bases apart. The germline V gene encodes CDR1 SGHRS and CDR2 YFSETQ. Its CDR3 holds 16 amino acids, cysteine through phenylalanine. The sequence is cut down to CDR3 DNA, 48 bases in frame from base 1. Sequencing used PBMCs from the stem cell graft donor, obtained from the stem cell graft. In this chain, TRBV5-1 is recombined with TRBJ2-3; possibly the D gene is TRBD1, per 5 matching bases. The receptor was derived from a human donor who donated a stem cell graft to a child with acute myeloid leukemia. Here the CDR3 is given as CASSLYQGVQGDTQYF. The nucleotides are TGCGCCAGCAGCTTGTACCAGGGTGTACAAGGGGATACGCAGTATTTT.